The sequence of this T cell receptor (beta chain) was determined in a study of cytomegalovirus exposure and HLA in healthy donors. The CDR3 runs 13 residues. The germline V gene encodes CDR1 MGHDK and CDR2 SYGVNS. Between the trimmed V and J ends, which lost 7 bases and 4 bases, there was a span of 10 bases. Study findings and constraints: Accounts indicate the classifier identified cytomegalovirus status with strong specificity and sensitivity. CMV serostatus was the sole immune exposure data available. Rates of TCR association differed by HLA locus in a later analysis, with DRB1 highest and HLA-C lowest.

Concerning this clone itself: Its specificity is not known.

Researchers ran the PCR with 60 Vbeta and 13 Jbeta primers. Authors' processing steps: Later, an analysis found roughly 80 million unique TCR beta chains, and 8.5 million to 12 million of these were shared. Clones were read by immunoSEQ multiplex PCR, and TCRdb kept only the in-frame ones, dropping some. That table supplies the V and J calls and clone size; D and trimming were determined from the DNA. The sample has 200,000 to 250,000 clones, about three quarters seen once. What was sequenced was PBMCs. This chain connects TRBV25-1 to TRBJ2-2, with D possibly TRBD2 on 6 matching bases. The sequence came from a man younger than 35 in good health and CMV-seronegative. The CDR3 region has the DNA TGTGCCAGCACCGGGAGCCGCACCGGGGAGCTGTTTTTT. This gives the protein CASTGSRTGELFF.